This T cell receptor beta chain derives from a study of early T cells in non-severe SARS-CoV-2 infection. Study-wide points: Matching against VDJdb likely underestimated virus-specific expansions, favoring anti-spike CD8.

The TCR library protocol attached unique molecular identifiers to the individual cDNA molecules. A single record per CDR3 protein comes from TCRdb applying MiXCR to the 5' RACE reads. The sample lists around 28,000 distinct CDR3 sequences, roughly 4% occurring once. The CDR3 covers 14 residues. Germline assignment: CDR1 DFQATT and CDR2 SNEGSKA (reference sequence). V dropped 3 bases and J dropped 5; count of bases not matched to a gene: 7. This clonotype was seen ten or more times. The antigen is unknown. The clonotype was recovered from an adult who was a healthcare worker with PCR-confirmed SARS-CoV-2 infection or an uninfected control (not recorded which). Sequencing was performed on whole blood. V is TRBV20-1 and J is TRBJ2-3, with 8 bases identical to TRBD2. CDR3 bases: TGCAGTGCTAGCGGGAGGGCCACGAGAGATACGCAGTATTTT. It codes for CSASGRATRDTQYF.